The 17 T cell receptor beta chains presented below share a single source sample, sequenced in a study of blood T cell repertoires in COVID-19. Repertoires were generated with immunoSEQ multiplex PCR, while TCRdb's copy carries only in-frame clones and drops some. The data hold 100,000 or so clones, with around 90% observed a single time. Sequencing was performed on peripheral blood. The origin of the receptors is a woman aged 60-75 years with acute or convalescent COVID-19.

V and J are TRBV28 and TRBJ1-6, with 8 bases fitting TRBD1. The CDR3 consists of 13 residues. From germline, CDR1 is MDHEN and CDR2 SYDVKM. The J segment lost 9 bases and the V segment lost 7 bases, leaving 5 bases of the junction unmatched. The CDR3 protein is CASTQGAISPLHF. CDR3 nucleotide sequence: TGTGCCAGCACCCAGGGGGCGATTTCACCCCTCCACTTT.

This chain uses TRBV27 with TRBJ2-3; D might be TRBD1 (7 bases). CDR1 is MNHEY and CDR2 is SMNVEV in the germline V gene (reference sequence). The ends were cut back, 3 bases at V and 4 bases at J, with 17 bases in the middle. The length of the CDR3 is 16 residues. The CDR3 sequence: CASSFLRRGVADTQYF. The CDR3, as DNA: TGTGCCAGCAGTTTTTTGCGCAGGGGGGTCGCAGATACGCAGTATTTT.

The chain employs TRBV5-6 and TRBJ2-2; maybe TRBD2 (6 bases). Germline assignment: CDR1 SGHDT and CDR2 YYEEEE. This CDR3 has 15 amino acids. Trimming left V 1 base short and J 4 bases short, with 11 bases between. The CDR3 region has the DNA TGTGCCAGCAGCTTGCGGGAGCGAATCACCGGGGAGCTGTTTTTT. Translated: CASSLRERITGELFF.

This clone occurred a few times. The genes are TRBV5-1 and TRBJ2-1; TRBD2 agrees at 13 bases. This CDR3 region has 15 residues. The V gene end was trimmed by 2 bases and the J gene end by 7 bases; junction bases not matched to a gene: 3. Germline CDR1 SGHRS, CDR2 YFSETQ. CDR3 region: CASSLLAGGGNEQFF. For the CDR3, the DNA is TGCGCCAGCAGCTTACTAGCGGGAGGGGGGAATGAGCAGTTCTTC.

The chain joins TRBV29-1 to TRBJ1-2; D not resolved. The ends were cut back, 4 bases at V and 2 bases at J, with 11 bases in the middle. This CDR3 is built from 13 residues. The V gene's germline CDR1 is SQVTM and CDR2 ANQGSEA. The CDR3 here is CSVAAAPNYGYTF. The CDR3 nucleotides read TGCAGCGTTGCGGCGGCGCCCAACTATGGCTACACCTTC.

This chain connects TRBV29-1 to TRBJ2-2; 10 nucleotides line up with TRBD2. V lost 6 bases and J lost 3; bases outside the gene matches: 4. From germline, CDR1 is SQVTM and CDR2 ANQGSEA. The CDR3 has 14 amino acids. CDR3 in DNA: TGCAGCGTGGCCGGGACTAGCGACACCGGGGAGCTGTTTTTT. Its protein is CSVAGTSDTGELFF.

In regard to this clone: Other DNA sequences from this sample encode an identical CDR3 as well. Written as DNA, the CDR3 is TGTGCCAGCAGACAGGGTCGCACTGAAGCTTTCTTT. Translation gives CASRQGRTEAFF. V usage is TRBV3-1 (or the pseudogene TRBV3-2) and J usage is TRBJ1-1, with D possibly matching TRBD1 (6 bases). V shed 6 bases and J shed 4 bases, with 9 bases lying between them. Germline CDR1 is LGHDT and CDR2 is YNNKEL (reference sequence). The length of the CDR3 is 12 residues.

The V and J genes are TRBV19 and TRBJ1-5; possibly TRBD1 for D (5 bases). Germline V gives CDR1 LNHDA, CDR2 SQIVND (reference sequence). Trimming removed 6 bases from V and 2 bases from J, with 11 bases in between. The CDR3 extends over 14 amino acids. CDR3 region: CASSQGFGNQPQHF. The CDR3 DNA is TGTGCCAGTAGCCAGGGATTTGGCAATCAGCCCCAGCATTTT.

The rearrangement joins TRBV15 to TRBJ1-2, with D possibly matching TRBD1 (5 bases). CDR3 size: 15 residues. CDR1 LNHNV and CDR2 YYDKDF come from the germline V gene (reference sequence). The ends were cut back, 5 bases at V and 4 bases at J, with 17 bases in the middle. The DNA for the CDR3 is TGTGCCACCAGCTCTAGACAGAGCAACCCCTATGGCTACACCTTC. It yields the protein CATSSRQSNPYGYTF.

The chain combines TRBV12-2 with TRBJ2-5; TRBD2, the table's D call, was not compared with the DNA. TRBV12-2 has pseudogene status. The CDR3 runs 15 residues. CDR3 sequence reads: CASRLDRDCSETQYF. The CDR3 nucleotides are TGTGCAAGTCGCTTAGACCGCGACTGCAGCGAGACCCAGTACTTC.

V is TRBV30 and J is TRBJ1-1, with D perhaps matching TRBD1 (5 bases). CDR1 is GTSNPN, CDR2 SVGIG, per germline (reference sequence). Trimming pared 7 bases from V and 6 bases from J, leaving 15 bases between. This CDR3 is 12 amino acids long. DNA for the CDR3: TGTGCCTTTTCTCCAGGGTCCCCTGAAGCTTTCTTT. Translation gives CAFSPGSPEAFF.

The chain has TRBV19 and TRBJ1-4; TRBD1 agrees at 9 bases. The V gene's germline CDR1 is LNHDA and CDR2 SQIVND (reference sequence). The CDR3 extends over 13 amino acids. Trimming at V came to 4 bases and at J to 11 bases, leaving 5 bases not matched to a gene. The CDR3 sequence is CASSTTDRGKLFF. CDR3 in DNA: TGTGCCAGTAGTACGACCGACAGGGGGAAACTGTTTTTT.

This CDR3 is CASSMGGTGEQFF. Written as DNA, the CDR3 is TGTGCCAGCTCGATGGGGGGGACGGGTGAGCAGTTCTTC. V is TRBV4-2 and J is TRBJ2-1; 7 nucleotides line up with TRBD2. The CDR3 totals 13 residues. Germline V gene data show CDR1 as LGHNA and CDR2 as YNFKEQ. Trimming took 8 bases from V and 9 from J; bases not matched to a gene: 10.

The CDR3 is CASSLGWDKNTEAFF. CDR3 nucleotide sequence: TGTGCCAGCAGCTTAGGGTGGGACAAGAACACTGAAGCTTTCTTT. The chain links TRBV7-9 to TRBJ1-1; D may be TRBD1 (6 bases). The CDR3 runs 15 residues. Trimming removed 1 base at V and 1 base at J, with 10 bases between. Per the germline V gene, CDR1 is SEHNR and CDR2 is FQNEAQ (reference sequence).

The rearrangement joins TRBV5-1 to TRBJ2-3; D is possibly TRBD2 (6 bases). The CDR3 sequence is 15 residues long. CDR1 and CDR2 from the germline V gene are SGHRS and YFSETQ. The ends were cut back, 1 base at V and 1 base at J, with 10 bases in the middle. In DNA, the CDR3 is TGCGCCAGCAGCTTGCCCGGGGGAGGCACAGATACGCAGTATTTT. As protein: CASSLPGGGTDTQYF.

This chain joins TRBV5-1 and TRBJ1-1; 8 bases are shared with TRBD1. Germline V gene data show CDR1 as SGHRS and CDR2 as YFSETQ. The V and J ends lost 4 bases and 1 base, in that order; junction bases with no gene match: 6. The CDR3 length is 15 residues. CDR3 protein: CASSRSGTGNTEAFF. The CDR3 DNA is TGCGCCAGCAGCAGGTCCGGGACAGGGAACACTGAAGCTTTCTTT.

The chain joins TRBV2 to TRBJ2-1; 9 bases line up with TRBD1. With 8 bases clipped from V and 12 bases from J, the junction kept 8 bases outside the gene matches. This CDR3 region has 12 residues. The V gene's germline CDR1 is SNHLY and CDR2 FYNNEI. CDR3 loop: CASGGQGGVQFF. CDR3 sequence (DNA): TGTGCCAGCGGGGGACAGGGAGGTGTGCAGTTCTTC.